These 30 T cell receptor beta chains came from one sample sequenced in a study of cytomegalovirus exposure and HLA in healthy donors. Both 60 Vbeta primers and 13 Jbeta primers went into the PCR. Produced via immunoSEQ multiplex PCR; TCRdb's table is partial and in-frame only. The sample contains roughly 120,000 clones, roughly 79% of which appear only once. The sample comprised PBMCs. These receptors were collected from a woman aged 25 to 39 in good health and CMV-seronegative.

V is TRBV6-1 and J is TRBJ1-3; D remains ambiguous. The ends were cut back, 5 bases at V and 0 bases at J, with 8 bases in the middle. This CDR3 has 14 amino acids. The germline V gene encodes CDR1 MNHNS and CDR2 SASEGT. CDR3 nucleotides: TGTGCCAGCAGTATCACAGACTCTGGAAACACCATATATTTT. Residues: CASSITDSGNTIYF.

This clone has a handful of counts. The rearrangement joins TRBV29-1 to TRBJ2-1; TRBD2 matches at 7 bases. Losses at the gene ends were 4 bases for V and 0 bases for J; bases not matched to a gene: 6. This CDR3 has 15 residues. Germline CDR1 and CDR2: SQVTM and ANQGSEA. The CDR3 coding sequence is TGCAGCGTTGCGGGGCTAGCGGCCTCCTACAATGAGCAGTTCTTC. Translating gives CSVAGLAASYNEQFF.

The CDR3 bases are TGTGCCAGCAGCTCCGGGGTGACAGGACAGGGCGGAACCGGGGAGCTGTTTTTT. Encoded protein: CASSSGVTGQGGTGELFF. The V call is TRBV7-9, the J call TRBJ2-2, with 8 bases fitting TRBD1. The CDR3 loop spans 18 amino acids. Germline assignment: CDR1 SEHNR and CDR2 FQNEAQ (reference sequence). Losses at the gene ends were 4 bases for V and 5 bases for J; bases not matched to a gene: 15.

This chain connects TRBV7-3 to TRBJ2-1; the D gene is possibly TRBD2 (5 bases). Per the germline V gene, CDR1 is SGHTA and CDR2 is FQGTGA. CDR3 size: 16 residues. V was trimmed by 5 bases and J by 2 bases, leaving 16 bases between them. The CDR3 is CASSLGADGAYNEQFF. The CDR3 nucleotides are TGTGCCAGCAGCCTCGGAGCTGACGGGGCCTACAATGAGCAGTTCTTC.

The DNA for the CDR3 is TGTGCCAGCACCCCCCCGGACAGGGTGGGAGAGAACACTGAAGCTTTCTTT. Its protein is CASTPPDRVGENTEAFF. The chain employs TRBV27 and TRBJ1-1; 8 bases fit TRBD1. Trimming took 7 bases from V and 1 from J; bases not matched to a gene: 14. CDR3 length: 17 amino acids. Per the germline V gene, CDR1 is MNHEY and CDR2 is SMNVEV (reference sequence).

Comment on this clone: A junction end diverges from the germline sequence, so it may reflect a read error. This chain links TRBV6-5 with TRBJ2-7; 11 nucleotides agree with TRBD2. In germline, CDR1 is MNHEY, CDR2 SVGAGI. The CDR3 extends over 16 amino acids. The CDR3 reads CVSSYSTSGSSYEQYF. The DNA of the CDR3 is TGTGTCAGCAGTTACTCTACTAGCGGGAGTTCCTACGAGCAGTACTTC.

This chain uses TRBV7-8 with TRBJ2-2, with 9 bases identical to TRBD2. J lost 4 bases, V lost 1 base, and 4 bases had no gene match. The CDR3 has 16 residues. Germline CDR1 reads SGHVS; CDR2 reads FQNEAQ. CDR3 sequence reads: CASSLELAGVTGELFF. The CDR3 region has the DNA TGTGCCAGCAGCTTAGAACTAGCGGGTGTCACCGGGGAGCTGTTTTTT.

The J gene is TRBJ2-4, the V gene TRBV28; D is perhaps TRBD1 (5 bases). The CDR3 length is 14 residues. Trimming took 5 bases from V and 6 from J, leaving 14 bases between them. Looked up from germline, CDR1 is MDHEN and CDR2 is SYDVKM. The CDR3 region is CASSPNGALNIQYF. The CDR3 DNA is TGTGCCAGCAGTCCGAATGGGGCTTTAAACATTCAGTACTTC. Full variable domain (remainder filled in from reference TRBV28 and TRBJ2-4): DVKVTQSSRYLVKRTGEKVFLECVQDMDHENMFWYRQDPGLGLRLIYFSYDVKMKEKGDIPEGYSVSREKKERFSLILESASTNQTSMYLCASSPNGALNIQYFGAGTRLSVL.

This clone was seen only once. The gene calls are TRBV7-6 and TRBJ2-1; TRBD2 agrees at 14 bases. This CDR3 has 18 amino acids. Trimming took 1 base from V and 7 from J; bases not matched to a gene: 9. Germline CDR1 is SGHVS and CDR2 is FNYEAQ. The CDR3 sequence is CASSLGYGTSGSKNEQFF. CDR3 coding DNA: TGTGCCAGCAGCTTAGGATACGGGACTAGCGGGAGTAAGAATGAGCAGTTCTTC.

This chain connects TRBV28 to TRBJ2-5; D gene ambiguous. In germline, CDR1 is MDHEN, CDR2 SYDVKM. The CDR3 loop spans 14 amino acids. Trimming shortened V by 2 bases and J by 1 base, and 8 bases separated the two germline ends. CDR3 coding DNA: TGTGCCAGCAGTTTACCGGGTACCCAAGAGACCCAGTACTTC. Its protein product is CASSLPGTQETQYF.

This chain joins TRBV21-1 and TRBJ2-5; the table assigns TRBD2, which was not confirmed against the DNA. TRBV21-1 is designated a pseudogene. This CDR3 is built from 17 residues. In DNA, the CDR3 is TGTGCCAGCAGCAGAGTGTGGGGGGGAAATACGCAAGAGACCCAGTACTTC. Protein sequence: CASSRVWGGNTQETQYF.

The chain carries TRBV4-3 and TRBJ1-4, with 8 bases lining up with TRBD1. Germline V gives CDR1 LGHNA, CDR2 YSLEER. J lost 5 bases, V lost 4 bases, and 6 bases had no gene match. This CDR3 is 15 amino acids long. Written as DNA, the CDR3 is TGCGCCAGCAGCCCGGGACAGGCTCTAAATGAAAAACTGTTTTTT. This gives the protein CASSPGQALNEKLFF.

Worth noting for this clone: A read error may produce the germline difference seen at one junction end. The rearrangement uses TRBV6-1 and TRBJ2-7; 7 positions match TRBD2. Per the germline V gene, CDR1 is MNHNS and CDR2 is SASEGT. CDR3 size: 15 residues. CDR3 in amino acids: CASSAPISGPVKQHF. DNA of the CDR3: TGTGCCAGCAGCGCACCCATTAGCGGGCCGGTGAAACAGCACTTC.

The rearrangement joins TRBV6-1 to TRBJ1-2; D is possibly TRBD1 (5 bases). Trimming removed 11 bases from V and 0 bases from J, with 16 bases in between. Germline V gene data show CDR1 as MNHNS and CDR2 as SASEGT. The CDR3 totals 14 residues. CDR3 loop: CAGSPGAANYGYTF. Written as DNA, the CDR3 is TGTGCCGGATCGCCTGGGGCAGCTAACTATGGCTACACCTTC.

The chain is built from TRBV10-2 and TRBJ2-2; TRBD1 agrees at 8 bases. From germline, CDR1 is WSHSY and CDR2 SAAADI. Losses at the gene ends were 6 bases for V and 4 bases for J; bases not matched to a gene: 7. This CDR3 is built from 15 residues. The CDR3 sequence: CASSEIDRGTGELFF. As DNA, the CDR3 is TGCGCCAGCAGCGAGATTGACAGGGGCACCGGGGAGCTGTTTTTT.

The genes are TRBV6-4 and TRBJ2-1; tentative D call: TRBD2 (5 bases). This CDR3 is 16 amino acids long. Trimming stripped 2 bases from V and 3 bases from J, with 14 bases between. Germline CDR1 MRHNA, CDR2 SNTAGT. For the CDR3, the DNA is TGTGCCAGCAGTGACCAGCCCCTAGCCCACTACAATGAGCAGTTCTTC. Protein: CASSDQPLAHYNEQFF.

This clone was counted a few times. This chain uses TRBV6-1 with TRBJ2-7; 7 bases are a match to TRBD2. There are 15 residues in the CDR3. CDR1 is MNHNS, CDR2 SASEGT, per germline. The junction had 6 bases not matched to a gene; V was cut back by 2 bases and J by 2 bases. The CDR3 protein is CASSESSGAPYEQYF. DNA for the CDR3: TGTGCCAGCAGTGAATCTAGCGGAGCCCCCTACGAGCAGTACTTC.

The chain recombines TRBV7-3 with TRBJ2-5; D is ambiguous. Trimming left V 1 base short and J 7 bases short, with 10 bases between. This CDR3 has 13 amino acids. Germline-derived CDR1 and CDR2 are SGHTA and FQGTGA. The CDR3, as DNA: TGTGCCAGCAGCTTAAGTATTTCGGGGACCCAGTACTTC. This codes for CASSLSISGTQYF. Based on the CDR3 plus reference TRBV7-3 and TRBJ2-5, the full variable domain is GAGVSQTPSNKVTEKGKYVELRCDPISGHTALYWYRQSLGQGPEFLIYFQGTGAADDSGLPNDRFFAVRPEGSVSTLKIQRTERGDSAVYLCASSLSISGTQYFGPGTRLLVL.

This chain links TRBV2 with TRBJ2-7; tentatively, D is TRBD2 (5 bases). V lost 6 bases and J lost 3, with 12 bases in between. Germline assignment: CDR1 SNHLY and CDR2 FYNNEI. The CDR3 loop spans 13 amino acids. The CDR3 region is CASRKEAIYEQYF. For the CDR3, the DNA is TGTGCCAGCAGGAAGGAGGCGATCTACGAGCAGTACTTC.

This clone was found a few times. The chain uses TRBV11-3 and TRBJ2-1, with no clear D. The CDR3 covers 15 residues. Per the germline V gene, CDR1 is SGHNT and CDR2 is YENEEA. Between the trimmed V and J ends, which lost 1 base and 4 bases, there was a span of 11 bases. The CDR3: CASSLGATSYNEQFF. CDR3 DNA sequence: TGTGCCAGCAGCTTAGGAGCAACCTCTTACAATGAGCAGTTCTTC.

V and J are TRBV4-3 and TRBJ2-1; D is perhaps TRBD1 (6 bases). The CDR3 covers 14 residues. V was cut by 6 bases and J by 4 bases, with 13 bases left in between. Germline lookup yields CDR1 LGHNA and CDR2 YSLEER. The CDR3 here is CASSLQGQYNEQFF. CDR3 sequence (DNA): TGCGCCAGCAGTCTTCAAGGACAGTACAATGAGCAGTTCTTC.

This clone came up a few times. The chain uses TRBV5-4 and TRBJ2-2, with D maybe TRBD2 (5 bases). Germline V CDR1 and CDR2: SGHNT, YYREEE (reference sequence). The germline V and J ends were trimmed by 4 bases and 5 bases, with 18 bases remaining between them. The length of the CDR3 is 16 residues. CDR3 loop: CASSLGRIRGTGELFF. DNA for the CDR3: TGTGCCAGCAGCCTGGGGAGAATTCGGGGTACCGGGGAGCTGTTTTTT.

The rearrangement joins TRBV9 to TRBJ1-2; a weak D match, TRBD1 (6 bases). With 0 bases removed from V and 6 bases from J, the gap between germline ends came to 9 bases. CDR3 length equals 13 residues. Germline CDR1 is SGDLS and CDR2 is YYNGEE. The CDR3 loop reads CASSVVGGHGYTF. The CDR3 nucleotides are TGTGCCAGCAGCGTAGTTGGGGGCCATGGCTACACCTTC. Supplemented by reference TRBV9 and TRBJ1-2, the full variable domain reads DSGVTQTPKHLITATGQRVTLRCSPRSGDLSVYWYQQSLDQGLQFLIQYYNGEERAKGNILERFSAQQFPDLHSELNLSSLELGDSALYFCASSVVGGHGYTFGSGTRLTVV.

The chain employs TRBV5-1 and TRBJ1-4; 7 bases fit TRBD1. Germline V gene sequence: CDR1 SGHRS, CDR2 YFSETQ. CDR3 length equals 16 residues. With 0 bases clipped from V and 6 bases from J, the junction kept 8 bases outside the gene matches. The CDR3 coding sequence is TGCGCCAGCAGCTTGGCCCGAGACAGGGTTTATGAAAAACTGTTTTTT. This sequence encodes CASSLARDRVYEKLFF.

V gene TRBV6-5 combines with J gene TRBJ1-1, with 7 bases lining up with TRBD1. Germline CDR1 MNHEY, CDR2 SVGAGI. CDR3 length: 13 amino acids. V gave up 6 bases and J gave up 7 bases; unmatched junction bases: 8. The DNA for the CDR3 is TGTGCCAGCAGCCGGACAGGAGGCGATGAAGCTTTCTTT. Amino acids: CASSRTGGDEAFF.

The J gene is TRBJ2-7, the V gene TRBV14; perhaps TRBD1 as D (6 bases). The length of the CDR3 is 15 residues. Germline-derived CDR1 and CDR2 are SGHDN and FVKESK. V was cut by 2 bases and J by 5 bases, with 16 bases left in between. CDR3 nucleotides: TGTGCCAGCAGCCAAATATTGGGCAGGGGCCACGAGCAGTACTTC. Its protein product is CASSQILGRGHEQYF.

The gene calls are TRBV5-1 and TRBJ2-5, with 7 bases lining up with TRBD1. The ends lost 3 bases at V and 1 base at J; junction bases unmatched: 3. Germline V gene lookup returns CDR1 SGHRS and CDR2 YFSETQ. There are 14 residues in the CDR3. The CDR3 region is CASSSQGVQETQYF. CDR3 nucleotide sequence: TGCGCCAGCAGCTCCCAGGGGGTCCAAGAGACCCAGTACTTC.

The chain uses TRBV7-2 and TRBJ2-3; D might be TRBD1 (6 bases). Germline lookup yields CDR1 SGHTA and CDR2 FQGNSA. The CDR3 length is 13 residues. Trimming pared 5 bases from V and 6 bases from J, leaving 12 bases between. CDR3 nucleotide sequence: TGTGCCAGCAGCCCGAGGGACACCGATACGCAGTATTTT. Translated: CASSPRDTDTQYF.

The chain is built from TRBV25-1 and TRBJ1-2; 7 bases are shared with TRBD1. CDR3 length: 14 residues. Germline loops: CDR1 MGHDK, CDR2 SYGVNS. V gave up 4 bases and J gave up 2 bases; unmatched junction bases: 4. CDR3 protein: CASSATGINYGYTF. CDR3 DNA sequence: TGTGCCAGCAGTGCGACAGGGATCAACTATGGCTACACCTTC.

The rearrangement links TRBV5-1 to TRBJ1-1, with 10 positions matching TRBD1. Germline V CDR1 and CDR2: SGHRS, YFSETQ. This CDR3 region has 16 residues. With 5 bases clipped from V and 1 base from J, the junction kept 8 bases outside the gene matches. Here the CDR3 reads CASRPGTGATNTEAFF. The CDR3, as DNA: TGCGCCAGCAGGCCCGGGACAGGGGCGACGAACACTGAAGCTTTCTTT. Looking up the rest from reference TRBV5-1 and TRBJ1-1 gives the full variable domain: KAGVTQTPRYLIKTRGQQVTLSCSPISGHRSVSWYQQTPGQGLQFLFEYFSETQRNKGNFPGRFSGRQFSNSRSEMNVSTLELGDSALYLCASRPGTGATNTEAFFGQGTRLTVV.